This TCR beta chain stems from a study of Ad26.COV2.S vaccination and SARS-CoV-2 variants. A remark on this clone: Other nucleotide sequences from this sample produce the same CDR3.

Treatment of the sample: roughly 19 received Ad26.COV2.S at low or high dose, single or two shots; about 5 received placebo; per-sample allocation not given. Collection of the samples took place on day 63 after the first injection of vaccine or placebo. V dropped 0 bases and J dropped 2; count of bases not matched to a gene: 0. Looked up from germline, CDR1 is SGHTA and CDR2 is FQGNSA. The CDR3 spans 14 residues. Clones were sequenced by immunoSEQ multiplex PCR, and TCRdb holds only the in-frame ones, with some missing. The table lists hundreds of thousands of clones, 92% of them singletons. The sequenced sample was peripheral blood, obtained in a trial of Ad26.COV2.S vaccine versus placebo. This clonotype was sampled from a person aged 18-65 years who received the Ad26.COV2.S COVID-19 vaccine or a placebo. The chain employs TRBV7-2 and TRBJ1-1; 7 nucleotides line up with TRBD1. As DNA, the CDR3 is TGTGCCAGCAGCTTAGCAGGGGGCAACACTGAAGCTTTCTTT. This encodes CASSLAGGNTEAFF. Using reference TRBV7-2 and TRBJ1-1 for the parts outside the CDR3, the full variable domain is GAGVSQSPSNKVTEKGKDVELRCDPISGHTALYWYRQSLGQGLEFLIYFQGNSAPDKSGLPSDRFSAERTGGSVSTLTIQRTQQEDSAVYLCASSLAGGNTEAFFGQGTRLTVV.